These 17 T cell receptor beta chains originate from one sample sequenced in a study of T cells expressing NK-cell markers. After re-calling the 5' RACE reads, TCRdb lists one entry per CDR3 protein, DNA absent. The table lists 500,000 or so distinct CDR3 sequences. The sequencing sample was made of blood T cells: a sorted CD56 or NKG2C T cell subset, CD4+ or CD8+ T cells, or bulk PBMC T cells (not recorded which). All receptors come from a man aged 18 to 29 in good health.

The V and J genes are TRBV28 and TRBJ1-5. Per germline, CDR1 MDHEN and CDR2 SYDVKM. CDR3 size: 15 residues. CDR3: CASTRLGTSNQPQHF.

The chain couples TRBV19 to TRBJ2-7; TCRdb's D call of TRBD1 is untestable without DNA. Germline V gene sequence: CDR1 LNHDA, CDR2 SQIVND (reference sequence). This CDR3 spans 14 amino acids. The CDR3: CASSIRTGSYEQYF.

This chain connects TRBV5-1 to TRBJ2-2. Germline assignment: CDR1 SGHRS and CDR2 YFSETQ. The CDR3 runs to 15 residues. The CDR3: CASSLDFRVVGELFF. The full variable domain, in which reference TRBV5-1 and TRBJ2-2 provide the parts outside the CDR3, is KAGVTQTPRYLIKTRGQQVTLSCSPISGHRSVSWYQQTPGQGLQFLFEYFSETQRNKGNFPGRFSGRQFSNSRSEMNVSTLELGDSALYLCASSLDFRVVGELFFGEGSRLTVL.

This chain uses TRBV7-2 with TRBJ1-2; the D call from TCRdb, TRBD1, cannot be confirmed without DNA. This CDR3 spans 15 amino acids. Germline V gives CDR1 SGHTA, CDR2 FQGNSA. CDR3 region: CASSSGATGSGGYTF.

This rearrangement joins TRBV19 to TRBJ1-2. Germline CDR1 is LNHDA and CDR2 is SQIVND (reference sequence). This CDR3 spans 11 amino acids. CDR3 protein: CASFMDYGYTF. The full variable domain, rest sourced from reference TRBV19 and TRBJ1-2, is DGGITQSPKYLFRKEGQNVTLSCEQNLNHDAMYWYRQDPGQGLRLIYYSQIVNDFQKGDIAEGYSVSREKKESFPLTVTSAQKNPTAFYLCASFMDYGYTFGSGTRLTVV.

The chain uses TRBV12-3 or TRBV12-4 and TRBJ2-7; the TRBD1 assignment by TCRdb is unverifiable without DNA. The CDR3 sequence is 14 residues long. The CDR3 sequence is CASSQRGRSYEQYF.

This chain joins TRBV29-1 and TRBJ1-2; TCRdb designates TRBD1, a call that cannot be tested without DNA. Germline CDR1 reads SQVTM; CDR2 reads ANQGSEA. The CDR3 has 14 amino acids. The CDR3 spells CSVVGGQATYGYTF.

The chain links TRBV4-2 to TRBJ2-7. The V gene's germline CDR1 is LGHNA and CDR2 YNFKEQ. The CDR3 spans 15 residues. CDR3: CASSQDVVDSYEQYF.

J is TRBJ2-2 and V is TRBV4-1; the D call of TRBD2 rests on TCRdb alone, since no DNA is present to check it. The CDR3 runs to 16 residues. CDR1 MGHRA and CDR2 YSYEKL come from the germline V gene. This chain's CDR3 is CASSQVAGRGTGELFF.

This rearrangement joins TRBV20-1 to TRBJ2-3; checking the TCRdb D call of TRBD1 is not possible without DNA. CDR1 is DFQATT, CDR2 SNEGSKA, per germline (reference sequence). The CDR3 length is 14 residues. CDR3 loop: CSADPQRGVDTQYF.

This chain links TRBV19 with TRBJ2-3; the D call of TRBD2 rests on TCRdb alone, since no DNA is present to check it. The CDR3 has 15 amino acids. Germline assignment: CDR1 LNHDA and CDR2 SQIVND (reference sequence). The CDR3 spells CASSQGLAAVDTQYF. Using reference TRBV19 and TRBJ2-3 for the parts outside the CDR3, the full variable domain is DGGITQSPKYLFRKEGQNVTLSCEQNLNHDAMYWYRQDPGQGLRLIYYSQIVNDFQKGDIAEGYSVSREKKESFPLTVTSAQKNPTAFYLCASSQGLAAVDTQYFGPGTRLTVL.

The CDR3 sequence: CASSSLPGQGEAFF. The chain has TRBV5-1 and TRBJ1-1; TCRdb picks TRBD1, but there is no DNA to check that call. Germline lookup yields CDR1 SGHRS and CDR2 YFSETQ. The CDR3 is 14 residues long.

The chain uses TRBV9 and TRBJ2-1; the TCRdb D gene call, TRBD2, has no DNA to confirm it. Germline V gene data show CDR1 as SGDLS and CDR2 as YYNGEE. This CDR3 spans 15 amino acids. The CDR3 reads CASSSTSGRVGEQFF.

The CDR3 loop reads CASSRVFLGVSNEKLFF. This chain joins TRBV6-5 and TRBJ1-4. Germline CDR1 is MNHEY and CDR2 is SVGAGI. The CDR3 is made up of 17 amino acids.

V usage is TRBV29-1 and J usage is TRBJ2-5; TCRdb's assignment of TRBD2 cannot be checked, as there is no DNA. The CDR3 consists of 15 residues. The germline gives CDR1 SQVTM, CDR2 ANQGSEA. This CDR3 is CSVEVEGRAEETQYF.

The chain carries TRBV12-3 or TRBV12-4 and TRBJ1-1; TCRdb gives TRBD1 as the D gene, but with no DNA this cannot be confirmed. The CDR3 spans 18 residues. The CDR3 sequence: CASSSAGAGVVENTEAFF.

CDR3 sequence reads: CAISDREGNTDTQYF. V and J are TRBV10-3 and TRBJ2-3; TCRdb selects TRBD2, and the lack of DNA leaves this call unchecked. Germline CDR1 ENHRY, CDR2 SYGVKD. CDR3 length: 15 residues.